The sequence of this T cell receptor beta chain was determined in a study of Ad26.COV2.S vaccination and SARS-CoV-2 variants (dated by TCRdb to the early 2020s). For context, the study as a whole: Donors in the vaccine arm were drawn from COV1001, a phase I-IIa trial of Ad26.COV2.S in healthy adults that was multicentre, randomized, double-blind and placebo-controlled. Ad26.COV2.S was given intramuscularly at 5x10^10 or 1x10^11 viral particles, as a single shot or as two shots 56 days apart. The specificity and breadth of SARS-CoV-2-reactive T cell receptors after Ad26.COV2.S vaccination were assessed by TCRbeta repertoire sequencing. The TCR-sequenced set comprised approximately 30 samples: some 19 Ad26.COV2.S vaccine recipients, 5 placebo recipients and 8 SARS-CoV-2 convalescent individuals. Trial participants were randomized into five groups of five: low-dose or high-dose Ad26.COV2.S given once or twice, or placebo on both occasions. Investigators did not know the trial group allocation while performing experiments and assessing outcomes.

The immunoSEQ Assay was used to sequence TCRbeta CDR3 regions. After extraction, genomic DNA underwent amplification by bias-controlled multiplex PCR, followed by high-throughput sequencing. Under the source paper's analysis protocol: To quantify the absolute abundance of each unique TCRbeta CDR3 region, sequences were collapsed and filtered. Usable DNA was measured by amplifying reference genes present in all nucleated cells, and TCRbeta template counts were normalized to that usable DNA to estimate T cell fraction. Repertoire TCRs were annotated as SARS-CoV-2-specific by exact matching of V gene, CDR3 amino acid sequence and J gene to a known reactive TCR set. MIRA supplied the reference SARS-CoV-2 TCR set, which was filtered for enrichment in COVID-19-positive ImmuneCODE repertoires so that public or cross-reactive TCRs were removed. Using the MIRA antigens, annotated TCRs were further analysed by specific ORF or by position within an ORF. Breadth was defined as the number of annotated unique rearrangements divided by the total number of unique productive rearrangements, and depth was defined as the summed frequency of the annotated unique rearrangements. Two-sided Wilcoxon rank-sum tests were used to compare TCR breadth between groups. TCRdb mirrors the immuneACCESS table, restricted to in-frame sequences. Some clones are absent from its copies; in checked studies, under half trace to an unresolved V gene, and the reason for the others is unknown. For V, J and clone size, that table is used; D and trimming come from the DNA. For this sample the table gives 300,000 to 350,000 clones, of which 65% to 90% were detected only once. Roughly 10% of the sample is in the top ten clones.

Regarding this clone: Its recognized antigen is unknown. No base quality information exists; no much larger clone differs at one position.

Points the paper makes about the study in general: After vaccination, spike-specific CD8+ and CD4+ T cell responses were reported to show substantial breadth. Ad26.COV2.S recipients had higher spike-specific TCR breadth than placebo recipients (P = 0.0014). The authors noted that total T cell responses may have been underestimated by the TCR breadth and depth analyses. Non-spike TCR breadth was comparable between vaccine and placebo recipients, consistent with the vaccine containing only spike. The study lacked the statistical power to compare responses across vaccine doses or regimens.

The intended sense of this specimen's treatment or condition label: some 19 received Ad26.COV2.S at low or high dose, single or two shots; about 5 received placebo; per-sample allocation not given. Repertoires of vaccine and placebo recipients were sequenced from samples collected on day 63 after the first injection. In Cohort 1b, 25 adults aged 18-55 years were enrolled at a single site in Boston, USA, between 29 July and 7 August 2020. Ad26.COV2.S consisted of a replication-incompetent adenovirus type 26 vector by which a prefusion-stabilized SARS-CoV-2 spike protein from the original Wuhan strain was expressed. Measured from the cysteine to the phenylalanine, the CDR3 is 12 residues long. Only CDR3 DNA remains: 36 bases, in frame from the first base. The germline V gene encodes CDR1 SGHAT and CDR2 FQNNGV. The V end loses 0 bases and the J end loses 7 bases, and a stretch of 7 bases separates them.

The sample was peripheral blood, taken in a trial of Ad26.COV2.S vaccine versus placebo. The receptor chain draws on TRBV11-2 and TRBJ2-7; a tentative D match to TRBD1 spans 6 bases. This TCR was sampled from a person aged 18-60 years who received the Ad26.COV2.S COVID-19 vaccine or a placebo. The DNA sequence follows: TGTGCCAGCAGCTTAGAAACAGGGGAGCAGTACTTC. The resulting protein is CASSLETGEQYF.